Given below is one T cell receptor beta chain in context. These data come from a study of cytomegalovirus exposure and HLA in healthy donors. The study ran its PCR with 60 Vbeta and 13 Jbeta primers. Measured with immunoSEQ multiplex PCR; TCRdb has only the in-frame clones, and not every one. The data show 65,000 to 100,000 clones, with around three quarters seen just once and 3% held by the top ten. Trimming removed 4 bases from V and 4 bases from J; junction bases left unmatched: 7. This CDR3 comprises 15 residues. The V gene's germline CDR1 is SGHRS and CDR2 YFSETQ. The sequencing sample was made of PBMCs. This chain connects TRBV5-1 to TRBJ2-1; 8 bases are shared with TRBD2. This clonotype was obtained from a man aged 40-49 years in good health and CMV-seronegative. CDR3 region: CASSPSGGLYNEQFF. CDR3 in DNA: TGCGCCAGCAGCCCGAGCGGGGGCCTATACAATGAGCAGTTCTTC.